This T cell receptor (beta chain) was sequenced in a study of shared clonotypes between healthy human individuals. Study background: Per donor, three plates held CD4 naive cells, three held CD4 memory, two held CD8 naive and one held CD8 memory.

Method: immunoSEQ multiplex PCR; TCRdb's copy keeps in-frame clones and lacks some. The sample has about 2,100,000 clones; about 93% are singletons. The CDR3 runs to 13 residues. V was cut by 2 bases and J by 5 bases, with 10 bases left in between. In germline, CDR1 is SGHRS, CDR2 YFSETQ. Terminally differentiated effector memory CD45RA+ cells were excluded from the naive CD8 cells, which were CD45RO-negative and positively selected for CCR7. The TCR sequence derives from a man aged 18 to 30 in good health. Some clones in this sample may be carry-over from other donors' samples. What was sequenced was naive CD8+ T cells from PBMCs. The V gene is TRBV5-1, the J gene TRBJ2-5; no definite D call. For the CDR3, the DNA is TGCGCCAGCAGCTTTGGAGACGGGGAGACCCAGTACTTC. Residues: CASSFGDGETQYF.